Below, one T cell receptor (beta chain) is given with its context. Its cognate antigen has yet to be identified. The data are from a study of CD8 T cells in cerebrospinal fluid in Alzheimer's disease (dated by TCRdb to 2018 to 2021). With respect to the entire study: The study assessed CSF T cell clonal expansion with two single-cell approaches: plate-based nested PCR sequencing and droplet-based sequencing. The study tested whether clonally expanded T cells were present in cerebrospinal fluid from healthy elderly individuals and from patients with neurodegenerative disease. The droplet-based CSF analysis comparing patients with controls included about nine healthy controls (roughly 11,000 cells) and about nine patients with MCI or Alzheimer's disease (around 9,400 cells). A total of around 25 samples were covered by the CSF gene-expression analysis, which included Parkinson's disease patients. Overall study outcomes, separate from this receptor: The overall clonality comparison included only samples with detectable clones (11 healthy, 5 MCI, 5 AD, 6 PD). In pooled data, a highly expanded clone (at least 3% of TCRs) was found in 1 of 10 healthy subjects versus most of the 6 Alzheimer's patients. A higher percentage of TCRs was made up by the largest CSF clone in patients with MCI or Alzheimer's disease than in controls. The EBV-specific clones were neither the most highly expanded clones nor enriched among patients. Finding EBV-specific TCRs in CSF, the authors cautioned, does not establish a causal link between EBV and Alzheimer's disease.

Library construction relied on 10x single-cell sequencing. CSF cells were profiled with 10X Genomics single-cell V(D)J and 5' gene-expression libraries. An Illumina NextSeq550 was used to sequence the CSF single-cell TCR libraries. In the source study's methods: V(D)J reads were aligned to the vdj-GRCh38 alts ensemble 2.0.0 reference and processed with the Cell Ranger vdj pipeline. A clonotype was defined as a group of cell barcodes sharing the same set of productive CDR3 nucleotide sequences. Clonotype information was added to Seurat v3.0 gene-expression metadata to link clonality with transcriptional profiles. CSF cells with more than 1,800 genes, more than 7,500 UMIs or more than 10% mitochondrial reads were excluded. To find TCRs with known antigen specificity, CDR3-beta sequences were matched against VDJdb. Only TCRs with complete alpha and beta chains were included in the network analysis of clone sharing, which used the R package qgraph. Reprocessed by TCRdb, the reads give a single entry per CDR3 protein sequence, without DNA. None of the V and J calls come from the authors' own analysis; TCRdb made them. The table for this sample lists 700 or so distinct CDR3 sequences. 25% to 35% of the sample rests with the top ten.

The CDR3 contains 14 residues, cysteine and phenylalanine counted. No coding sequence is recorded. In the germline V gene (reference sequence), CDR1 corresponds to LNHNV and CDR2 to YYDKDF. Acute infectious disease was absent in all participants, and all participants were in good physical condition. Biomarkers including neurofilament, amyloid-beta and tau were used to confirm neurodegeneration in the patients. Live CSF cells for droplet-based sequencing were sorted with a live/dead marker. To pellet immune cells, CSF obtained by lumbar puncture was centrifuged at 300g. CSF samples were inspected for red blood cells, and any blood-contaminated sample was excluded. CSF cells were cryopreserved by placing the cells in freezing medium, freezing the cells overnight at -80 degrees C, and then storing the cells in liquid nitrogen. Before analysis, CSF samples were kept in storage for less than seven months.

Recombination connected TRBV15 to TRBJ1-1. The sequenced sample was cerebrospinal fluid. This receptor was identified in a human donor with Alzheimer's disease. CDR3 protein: CATAVAKRSTEAFF.